The 30 T cell receptor beta chains listed next were all sequenced from one sample in a study of HIV-infected patients and healthy controls. The repertoire came from unfractionated whole blood and reflected all unsorted peripheral T cells. Reverse transcription used around 500 ng RNA and constant-region primers for alpha and beta. Alpha and beta chain libraries were made separately by chain-specific third strand synthesis with multiplexing indices. TCRdb re-derived calls from the 5' RACE reads in MiXCR, one entry per CDR3 protein. The profile shows approximately 9,700 distinct CDR3 sequences, around 4.9% of them singletons. Here the sequenced sample was blood, taken before antiretroviral therapy. The source of these receptors is an adult with HIV infection.

This clonotype was seen ten or more times. V gene TRBV27 combines with J gene TRBJ2-7, with a weak D call TRBD1 (6 bases). Per the germline V gene, CDR1 is MNHEY and CDR2 is SMNVEV (reference sequence). The CDR3 is made up of 13 amino acids. V dropped 6 bases and J dropped 2 bases, with 11 bases sitting between them. The CDR3 spells CASRGDTPYEQYF. The CDR3 DNA reads TGTGCCAGCAGGGGGGACACCCCCTACGAGCAGTACTTC.

This clonotype was detected ten times or more. The V call is TRBV5-5, the J call TRBJ1-2, with a possible D match to TRBD1 (6 bases). The CDR3 sequence is 14 residues long. Deletions cut 5 bases from V and 0 bases from J, with 11 bases between. Germline CDR1 reads SGHKS; CDR2 reads YYEKEE (reference sequence). The CDR3 sequence: CASRYRDSNYGYTF. The CDR3 DNA sequence: TGTGCCAGCAGGTACAGGGACTCTAACTATGGCTACACCTTC.

This clonotype is judged medium-sized. The chain links TRBV13 to TRBJ2-1, with 7 bases aligning to TRBD1. The germline gives CDR1 PRHDT, CDR2 FYEKMQ (reference sequence). V lost 3 bases and J lost 7; bases outside the gene matches: 15. The CDR3 has 17 amino acids. CDR3 amino acids: CASSLATGTVLTNEQFF. The CDR3 nucleotides are TGTGCCAGCAGCTTGGCCACCGGGACAGTCCTTACGAATGAGCAGTTCTTC.

This clonotype was seen a handful of times. The chain carries TRBV7-6 and TRBJ2-5; D is possibly TRBD1 (7 bases). Trimming stripped 5 bases from V and 5 bases from J, with 18 bases between. CDR1 is SGHVS and CDR2 is FNYEAQ in the germline V gene. The CDR3 runs 15 residues. The CDR3 loop is CASSEGGQIWETQYF. CDR3 bases: TGTGCCAGCAGCGAGGGGGGACAGATCTGGGAGACCCAGTACTTC.

In this sample, this clonotype turned up many times. The chain recombines TRBV7-8 with TRBJ2-1; 9 bases match TRBD1. From germline, CDR1 is SGHVS and CDR2 FQNEAQ. The CDR3 sequence is 16 residues long. Losses at the gene ends were 5 bases for V and 3 bases for J; bases not matched to a gene: 8. In DNA form, the CDR3 reads TGTGCCAGCAGCCAAAGCGGACAGGGGATCTACAATGAGCAGTTCTTC. Amino acid sequence: CASSQSGQGIYNEQFF.

The sample holds many counts of this clonotype. J is TRBJ2-7 and V is TRBV7-9; perhaps D is TRBD1 or TRBD2 (5 bases each). CDR3 length: 13 residues. The germline V gene encodes CDR1 SEHNR and CDR2 FQNEAQ (reference sequence). V shed 4 bases and J shed 3 bases, with 10 bases lying between them. This chain's CDR3 is CASSSGPYYEQYF. In DNA form, the CDR3 reads TGTGCCAGCAGCTCGGGACCGTACTACGAGCAGTACTTC.

The CDR3 reads CASSPLGGGVSGELFF. As DNA, the CDR3 is TGTGCCAGTAGTCCCCTCGGCGGGGGTGTCTCCGGGGAGCTGTTTTTT. The rearrangement joins TRBV19 to TRBJ2-2, with 7 nucleotides matching TRBD2. Germline CDR1 and CDR2: LNHDA and SQIVND (reference sequence). The ends lost 5 bases at V and 6 bases at J; junction bases unmatched: 12. The CDR3 extends over 16 amino acids.

By share of the sample, this clonotype is medium-sized. The CDR3 protein is CASSLGLAKQGEEQFF. The CDR3 DNA sequence: TGCGCCAGCAGCTTGGGACTCGCCAAGCAGGGAGAGGAGCAGTTCTTC. The J gene is TRBJ2-1, the V gene TRBV5-1; TRBD1 or TRBD2 may be the D gene (5 bases each). CDR1 is SGHRS and CDR2 is YFSETQ in the germline V gene. The CDR3 loop spans 16 amino acids. With 0 bases removed from V and 10 bases from J, the gap between germline ends came to 20 bases.

In this sample, this clonotype turned up many times. The chain couples TRBV5-4 to TRBJ2-3, with D possibly matching TRBD2 (7 bases). This CDR3 is 16 amino acids long. Germline-derived CDR1 and CDR2 are SGHNT and YYREEE (reference sequence). V lost 3 bases, J lost 2 bases, and 16 bases lay in between. CDR3 sequence: CASSWGGKGVTDTQYF. DNA for the CDR3: TGTGCCAGCAGCTGGGGGGGGAAGGGGGTCACAGATACGCAGTATTTT.

By its share, this clonotype is medium-sized. The rearrangement uses TRBV21-1 and TRBJ2-3; the table names TRBD2, a call not compared with the DNA. TRBV21-1 is flagged as a pseudogene. This CDR3 has 13 amino acids. The CDR3 DNA reads TGTGCCCAGTCGGGGCCCAGCACAGATACGCAGTATTTT. Translated, it gives CAQSGPSTDTQYF.

The table lists this clonotype with many counts. The chain is built from TRBV4-1 and TRBJ2-5, with D possibly matching TRBD2 (5 bases). Trimming took 1 base from V and 4 from J, leaving 13 bases between them. This CDR3 region has 15 residues. CDR1 and CDR2 (germline): MGHRA, YSYEKL. CDR3 sequence: CASSQGIGVRETQYF. The DNA of the CDR3 is TGCGCCAGCAGCCAAGGAATCGGGGTTAGAGAGACCCAGTACTTC.

At least ten counts were recorded for this clonotype. V is TRBV7-2 and J is TRBJ2-7; 10 bases map to TRBD2. Unmatched junction bases numbered 12, after V lost 6 bases and J lost 7 bases. CDR3 length: 15 residues. CDR1 and CDR2 (germline): SGHTA, FQGNSA. CDR3 amino acids: CASSPQGLAGGEQYF. CDR3 nucleotides: TGTGCCAGCAGTCCGCAGGGTTTAGCGGGAGGAGAGCAGTACTTC.

The chain recombines TRBV30 with TRBJ2-7; D is perhaps TRBD1 (5 bases). V was shortened by 3 bases and J by 0 bases, with 15 bases between the two germline ends. CDR1 is GTSNPN, CDR2 SVGIG, per germline (reference sequence). There are 15 residues in the CDR3. The CDR3 sequence is CAWSQDTPSSYEQYF. The DNA of the CDR3 is TGTGCCTGGAGCCAGGACACTCCAAGCTCCTACGAGCAGTACTTC.

This clonotype was seen at least ten times. The chain joins TRBV30 to TRBJ2-1, with TRBD2 as a possible D gene (6 bases). Per germline, CDR1 GTSNPN and CDR2 SVGIG (reference sequence). Trimming took off 2 bases at V and 6 bases at J, with 11 bases between the two ends. This CDR3 is 13 amino acids long. The CDR3 DNA sequence: TGTGCCTGGAGTTCCGGGACTTCCAATGAGCAGTTCTTC. It is translated as CAWSSGTSNEQFF. The whole variable domain, filled in from reference TRBV30 and TRBJ2-1, reads SQTIHQWPATLVQPVGSPLSLECTVEGTSNPNLYWYRQAAGRGLQLLFYSVGIGQISSEVPQNLSASRPQDRQFILSSKKLLLSDSGFYLCAWSSGTSNEQFFGPGTRLTVL.

This clonotype was seen many times. The V and J genes are TRBV5-6 and TRBJ1-3; 7 bases fit TRBD1. J lost 7 bases, V lost 2 bases, and 6 bases had no gene match. CDR3 length: 14 amino acids. The germline CDR1 and CDR2 sequences are SGHDT and YYEEEE. As DNA, the CDR3 is TGTGCCAGCAGCTTTTGGACAGGTTTCAACACCATATATTTT. This codes for CASSFWTGFNTIYF.

The rearrangement joins TRBV24-1 to TRBJ1-1; a possible D gene is TRBD1 (5 bases). The CDR3 runs 14 residues. Germline CDR1 and CDR2: KGHDR and SFDVKD. V shed 5 bases and J shed 0 bases, with 9 bases lying between them. This CDR3 reads CATSGGHMNTEAFF. The DNA for the CDR3 is TGTGCCACCAGTGGAGGACACATGAACACTGAAGCTTTCTTT.

Many counts were recorded for this clonotype. The chain is built from TRBV19 and TRBJ2-3, with no clear D. CDR3 length equals 15 residues. Germline loops: CDR1 LNHDA, CDR2 SQIVND (reference sequence). Deletions cut 0 bases from V and 0 bases from J, with 7 bases between. The CDR3 is CASSIDPYSTDTQYF. In nucleotides, the CDR3 is TGTGCCAGTAGTATAGACCCCTACAGCACAGATACGCAGTATTTT. The whole variable domain, remainder taken from reference TRBV19 and TRBJ2-3, is DGGITQSPKYLFRKEGQNVTLSCEQNLNHDAMYWYRQDPGQGLRLIYYSQIVNDFQKGDIAEGYSVSREKKESFPLTVTSAQKNPTAFYLCASSIDPYSTDTQYFGPGTRLTVL.

This clonotype was counted many times. The V and J genes are TRBV7-9 and TRBJ2-3; D is perhaps TRBD1 (5 bases). CDR1 and CDR2 from the germline V gene are SEHNR and FQNEAQ (reference sequence). There are 12 residues in the CDR3. V was clipped by 8 bases and J by 4 bases, with 10 bases between them. This chain's CDR3 is CASGGAADTQYF. As DNA, the CDR3 is TGTGCCAGCGGTGGGGCAGCAGATACGCAGTATTTT.

This clonotype was observed many times. V usage is TRBV7-2 and J usage is TRBJ1-1; D perhaps matches TRBD1 (6 bases). Trimming removed 4 bases from V and 7 bases from J, with 19 bases in between. Germline CDR1 reads SGHTA; CDR2 reads FQGNSA. The CDR3 loop spans 15 amino acids. CDR3 protein: CASSSESGQPSEAFF. As DNA, the CDR3 is TGTGCCAGCAGCTCAGAATCGGGACAACCGAGTGAAGCTTTCTTT.

This clonotype has a count of ten or more. The gene calls are TRBV28 and TRBJ2-7; either TRBD1 or TRBD2 may fit D (5 bases each). Germline-derived CDR1 and CDR2 are MDHEN and SYDVKM. Trimming left V 6 bases short and J 2 bases short, with 14 bases between. The CDR3 length is 14 residues. For the CDR3, the DNA is TGTGCCAGCAGCAAATGGGACCGTCCCTACGAGCAGTACTTC. Residues: CASSKWDRPYEQYF. The variable domain in full, completed from reference TRBV28 and TRBJ2-7, reads DVKVTQSSRYLVKRTGEKVFLECVQDMDHENMFWYRQDPGLGLRLIYFSYDVKMKEKGDIPEGYSVSREKKERFSLILESASTNQTSMYLCASSKWDRPYEQYFGPGTRLTVT.

Ten or more counts support this clonotype. The CDR3 bases are TGTGCCAGCAGTTCAATAGGCGGGTCTCAGCCCCAGCATTTT. It codes for CASSSIGGSQPQHF. The chain combines TRBV6-5 with TRBJ1-5; D is unresolved. V lost 4 bases and J lost 6, with 13 bases in between. The germline CDR1 and CDR2 sequences are MNHEY and SVGAGI. This CDR3 region has 14 residues.

The table lists this clonotype with a count of one. The chain recombines TRBV5-6 with TRBJ2-7; D remains ambiguous. Germline lookup yields CDR1 SGHDT and CDR2 YYEEEE. The CDR3 length is 14 residues. V was shortened by 0 bases and J by 5 bases, with 12 bases between the two germline ends. The CDR3 nucleotides are TGTGCCAGCAGCTTGGGTAATAGTAAGGACGAGCAGTACTTC. Its protein product is CASSLGNSKDEQYF.

This clonotype has at least ten counts. The V gene is TRBV3-1, the J gene TRBJ1-2; 7 bases are shared with TRBD1. V lost 1 base and J lost 8; bases outside the gene matches: 10. Germline V lookup: CDR1 LGHDT, CDR2 YNNKEL (reference sequence). This CDR3 spans 15 amino acids. This CDR3 is CASSQAFLGQPGYTF. The CDR3 coding sequence is TGTGCCAGCAGCCAAGCCTTCCTGGGACAGCCCGGCTACACCTTC.

Many counts were recorded for this clonotype. V and J are TRBV20-1 and TRBJ1-2, with a possible D match to TRBD1 (5 bases). V was clipped by 1 base and J by 7 bases, with 10 bases between them. Germline CDR1 is DFQATT and CDR2 is SNEGSKA (reference sequence). This CDR3 region has 12 residues. CDR3 sequence (DNA): TGCAGTGCTAGAGCCGGGGGGGTTGGCTACACCTTC. It is translated as CSARAGGVGYTF.

This clonotype was seen repeatedly, ten times or more. This chain connects TRBV12-3 or TRBV12-4 to TRBJ1-1, with D possibly TRBD1 on 6 matching bases. This CDR3 comprises 14 residues. V lost 8 bases and J lost 2, with 15 bases in between. The CDR3 region has the DNA TGTGCCAGCTCCCAAACAGGGACTAACACTGAAGCTTTCTTT. Translation: CASSQTGTNTEAFF.

There are a few counts of this clonotype. The V call is TRBV29-1, the J call TRBJ2-3; D is possibly TRBD1 or TRBD2 (5 bases each). The germline V gene has CDR1 SQVTM and CDR2 ANQGSEA. Trimming pared 4 bases from V and 3 bases from J, leaving 14 bases between. The CDR3 is made up of 14 amino acids. The DNA for the CDR3 is TGCAGCGTTGGTTGGGGGAGCGAGACAGATACGCAGTATTTT. Its translation is CSVGWGSETDTQYF.

In this sample, this clonotype turned up many times. This chain connects TRBV18 to TRBJ2-3; D gene unclear. Germline lookup yields CDR1 KGHSH and CDR2 LQKENI. Trimming took 10 bases from V and 2 from J, leaving 13 bases between them. The CDR3 length is 13 residues. The CDR3 DNA is TGTGCCACCAGAGAAATCAACACAGATACGCAGTATTTT. It codes for CATREINTDTQYF.

This clonotype was found many times. V and J are TRBV20-1 and TRBJ2-1; 12 bases agree with TRBD2. Germline V lookup: CDR1 DFQATT, CDR2 SNEGSKA (reference sequence). The CDR3 is 17 amino acids. J was trimmed by 5 bases and V by 0 bases; bases with no gene match: 8. This CDR3 reads CSARDHGLAGRDNEQFF. The CDR3 DNA reads as TGCAGTGCTAGAGATCATGGACTAGCGGGGAGAGACAATGAGCAGTTCTTC.

This rearrangement joins TRBV5-1 to TRBJ2-5; D gene unclear. The CDR3 is 14 amino acids. Trimming stripped 2 bases from V and 5 bases from J, with 13 bases between. The V gene's germline CDR1 is SGHRS and CDR2 YFSETQ. The CDR3 reads CASSFETVGETQYF. The CDR3 bases are TGCGCCAGCAGCTTCGAGACGGTTGGCGAGACCCAGTACTTC.

This clonotype was seen at least ten times. The rearrangement links TRBV29-1 to TRBJ2-3, with 7 bases fitting TRBD2. Germline assignment: CDR1 SQVTM and CDR2 ANQGSEA. This CDR3 region has 16 residues. V was pared by 0 bases and J by 3 bases, with 9 bases of the junction left unmatched. The CDR3 is CSVEDLVGGPTDTQYF. In DNA, the CDR3 is TGCAGCGTTGAAGATCTTGTGGGAGGGCCGACAGATACGCAGTATTTT.